This T cell receptor beta chain was identified in a study of TIL therapy for anti-PD-1-resistant metastatic lung cancer. Study as a whole: Tumors carried a median 1.5 non-synonymous mutations per megabase.

The CDR3 has 16 residues. Per the germline V gene, CDR1 is SGHTS and CDR2 is YDEGEE. Unmatched junction bases numbered 9, after V lost 3 bases and J lost 2 bases. Comments on this clone: Antigen: not known.

As for time point: pre-treatment sample, taken before nivolumab and TIL therapy. The immunoSEQ assay was v3. Sequencing depth was approximately 2 million read pairs for survey level, roughly 5-6.5 million for deep. Here immunoSEQ multiplex PCR was the method, and the copy in TCRdb shows in-frame clones only, minus some. The sample includes tens of thousands of clones, 79% of them seen just once. The study, taken as a whole, reports: Patients were highly selected, enriched for treatment-naive, never-smoker and oncogene-addicted cases.

Sample: blood, taken at baseline. This chain links TRBV5-8 with TRBJ2-3, with 7 bases identical to TRBD1. This TCR was sampled from a man aged 65 to 79 with non-small cell lung cancer. CDR3 loop: CASSSRTGAYTDTQYF. The CDR3 region has the DNA TGTGCCAGCAGCTCTCGGACAGGCGCTTACACAGATACGCAGTATTTT.